The next 22 T cell receptor beta chains were all read from a single sample in a study of blood T cell repertoires in COVID-19 (dated by TCRdb to the early 2020s). Receptor libraries were prepared by the immunoSEQ multiplex PCR assay. TCRdb stores this immuneACCESS table with in-frame sequences only. Part of the clones is absent; in the studies checked, under half of the shortfall reflects unresolved V genes, and no reason is known for the rest. A total of about 240,000 clones appear in this sample, 75% to 90% of them only once. Over 4% of the sample is held by the ten biggest clonotypes. Material for sequencing was PBMCs or T cells enriched from blood (not recorded which). The receptors originated from a woman between 25 and 40 years old who had recovered from COVID-19.

The CDR3 region is CASSQRIANTDTQYF. In DNA form, the CDR3 reads TGTGCCAGCAGCCAGAGAATAGCTAACACAGATACGCAGTATTTT. The chain carries TRBV3-1 (or the pseudogene TRBV3-2) and TRBJ2-3; no clear D. V lost 3 bases to trimming and J lost 2 bases, with 12 bases between them. The CDR3 has 15 amino acids. CDR1 is LGHDT, CDR2 YNNKEL, per germline (reference sequence).

V and J are TRBV10-1 and TRBJ1-4; D is ambiguous. CDR3 length equals 15 residues. The V gene's germline CDR1 is WNHNN and CDR2 SYGVQD (reference sequence). V was shortened by 8 bases and J by 0 bases, with 13 bases between the two germline ends. CDR3 sequence: CASEANPATNEKLFF. The CDR3 nucleotides read TGCGCCAGCGAGGCGAACCCAGCAACTAATGAAAAACTGTTTTTT.

The chain employs TRBV9 and TRBJ1-6; 7 bases align to TRBD1. The CDR3 loop spans 15 amino acids. V lost 4 bases to trimming and J lost 7 bases; unmatched junction nucleotides: 8. CDR1 is SGDLS, CDR2 YYNGEE, per germline. CDR3 DNA sequence: TGTGCCAGCAGCCCACAACAGGGGTGGAATTCACCCCTCCACTTT. Amino acid sequence: CASSPQQGWNSPLHF.

V is TRBV19 and J is TRBJ1-5, with D possibly TRBD1 on 6 matching bases. V was clipped by 7 bases and J by 0 bases, with 13 bases between them. Germline CDR1 reads LNHDA; CDR2 reads SQIVND (reference sequence). CDR3 size: 15 residues. CDR3 sequence reads: CASIGTPYSNQPQHF. The CDR3 DNA reads TGTGCCAGTATTGGGACACCTTATAGCAATCAGCCCCAGCATTTT.

V gene TRBV7-9 combines with J gene TRBJ1-2, with unresolved D. The V and J ends lost 1 base and 2 bases respectively, with 11 bases between them. The CDR3 is 15 amino acids. Germline V gene lookup returns CDR1 SEHNR and CDR2 FQNEAQ (reference sequence). DNA of the CDR3: TGTGCCAGCAGCTTAGAGTCGACAACCAACTATGGCTACACCTTC. This translates into CASSLESTTNYGYTF. Full variable domain (outside the CDR3, taken from reference TRBV7-9 and TRBJ1-2): DTGVSQNPRHKITKRGQNVTFRCDPISEHNRLYWYRQTLGQGPEFLTYFQNEAQLEKSRLLSDRFSAERPKGSFSTLEIQRTEQGDSAMYLCASSLESTTNYGYTFGSGTRLTVV.

This chain links TRBV28 with TRBJ1-6; D perhaps matches TRBD1 (5 bases). The germline V gene has CDR1 MDHEN and CDR2 SYDVKM. There are 14 residues in the CDR3. Trimming stripped 8 bases from V and 6 bases from J, with 14 bases between. The CDR3 bases are TGTGCCAGCTCAGCCGGGACTCGTAATTCACCCCTCCACTTT. Encoded protein: CASSAGTRNSPLHF.

A note on this clone: Mismatch with germline at one junction end may stem from a read error. J is TRBJ2-7 and V is TRBV7-7; TRBD1 matches at 7 bases. CDR1 is SSHAT and CDR2 is FNYEAQ in the germline V gene (reference sequence). CDR3 length: 14 amino acids. The CDR3 region is CASSTKTGSYEQYF. DNA for the CDR3: TGTGCTAGCAGCACCAAGACAGGGTCCTACGAGCAGTACTTC.

The V and J genes are TRBV28 and TRBJ1-5, with D uncertain. With 3 bases removed from V and 2 bases from J, the gap between germline ends came to 11 bases. The CDR3 sequence is 15 residues long. CDR1 and CDR2 (germline): MDHEN, SYDVKM. CDR3 sequence reads: CASSFGTARNQPQHF. The CDR3 coding sequence is TGTGCCAGCAGTTTTGGTACAGCTCGCAATCAGCCCCAGCATTTT.

The chain links TRBV7-3 to TRBJ2-1, with 11 bases fitting TRBD2. The J segment lost 10 bases and the V segment lost 5 bases, leaving 7 bases of the junction unmatched. Per germline, CDR1 SGHTA and CDR2 FQGTGA. The CDR3 runs 14 residues. The CDR3, as DNA: TGTGCCAGCAGCAACCTAGCGGGAGGAGGCGAGCAGTTCTTC. Its protein product is CASSNLAGGGEQFF.

The chain has TRBV28 and TRBJ2-1, with 13 bases that match TRBD2. V was clipped by 6 bases and J by 4 bases; unmatched bases: 6. Germline V gene sequence: CDR1 MDHEN, CDR2 SYDVKM. This CDR3 spans 16 amino acids. The CDR3 DNA reads TGTGCCAGCAGACTAGCGGGAGGGACCAATTACAATGAGCAGTTCTTC. Its translation: CASRLAGGTNYNEQFF.

This clone has just one count. The chain uses TRBV9 and TRBJ2-1; the match to TRBD2 covers 7 bases. CDR1 and CDR2 from the germline V gene are SGDLS and YYNGEE. The CDR3 runs 15 residues. V was clipped by 2 bases and J by 0 bases; unmatched bases: 2. CDR3 bases: TGTGCCAGCAGCGTCACTAGCGTCTCCTACAATGAGCAGTTCTTC. Translation: CASSVTSVSYNEQFF.

With regard to this clone: The junction departs from germline at one end; a sequencing error may be responsible. The chain links TRBV11-1 to TRBJ2-7, with 8 bases fitting TRBD1. The CDR3 covers 14 residues. Germline V gives CDR1 SGHAT, CDR2 FQDESV (reference sequence). CDR3 DNA: TGTGCAAGCACAGGGACAGGACCCTCCTACGAGCAGTACTTC. It specifies CASTGTGPSYEQYF.

This clone was observed once. The chain joins TRBV7-9 to TRBJ1-4; 9 positions match TRBD1. Losses at the gene ends were 3 bases for V and 8 bases for J; bases not matched to a gene: 10. Per germline, CDR1 SEHNR and CDR2 FQNEAQ (reference sequence). This CDR3 spans 16 amino acids. The CDR3 loop reads CASSFGRQGDGEKLFF. The CDR3 DNA reads as TGTGCCAGCAGCTTTGGAAGACAGGGGGACGGGGAAAAACTGTTTTTT.

This clone was seen once. The chain recombines TRBV30 with TRBJ1-4, with 7 bases aligning to TRBD1. V dropped 0 bases and J dropped 4; count of bases not matched to a gene: 5. Germline CDR1 reads GTSNPN; CDR2 reads SVGIG (reference sequence). This CDR3 contains 15 residues. CDR3 residues: CAWSVGTDFNEKLFF. The DNA of the CDR3 is TGTGCCTGGAGTGTAGGGACAGACTTTAATGAAAAACTGTTTTTT.

The sample holds one count of this clone. The chain combines TRBV2 with TRBJ2-7; 14 positions match TRBD2. CDR1 is SNHLY and CDR2 is FYNNEI in the germline V gene. The V gene end was trimmed by 3 bases and the J gene end by 4 bases; junction bases not matched to a gene: 11. The CDR3 is made up of 18 amino acids. The CDR3 DNA follows: TGTGCCAGCAGTGACCTTACGACAGGACTAGCGGGAGGTTACGAGCAGTACTTC. Translating it yields CASSDLTTGLAGGYEQYF.

This chain uses TRBV28 with TRBJ1-1, with 8 nucleotides matching TRBD1. Trimming removed 6 bases from V and 5 bases from J; junction bases left unmatched: 8. The CDR3 has 14 residues. CDR1 and CDR2 from the germline V gene are MDHEN and SYDVKM. CDR3 region: CASSLSQGATEAFF. For the CDR3, the DNA is TGTGCCAGCAGCTTGAGTCAGGGGGCAACTGAAGCTTTCTTT.

The rearrangement links TRBV25-1 to TRBJ2-2; D uncertain. V dropped 6 bases and J dropped 3 bases, with 2 bases sitting between them. In germline, CDR1 is MGHDK, CDR2 SYGVNS. The CDR3 spans 11 residues. The CDR3 here is CASSYTGELFF. CDR3 nucleotide sequence: TGTGCCAGCAGCTACACCGGGGAGCTGTTTTTT.

This clone was seen only once. V is TRBV20-1 and J is TRBJ2-1, with 7 bases fitting TRBD2. The CDR3 runs to 11 residues. Looked up from germline, CDR1 is DFQATT and CDR2 is SNEGSKA (reference sequence). V was pared by 0 bases and J by 13 bases, with 3 bases of the junction left unmatched. The CDR3 coding sequence is TGCAGTGCTAGAGATCAGGGACTACAGTTCTTC. This codes for CSARDQGLQFF.

This rearrangement joins TRBV28 to TRBJ1-1; 9 nucleotides agree with TRBD1. Germline values: CDR1 MDHEN, CDR2 SYDVKM. The CDR3 extends over 17 amino acids. The ends lost 4 bases at V and 1 base at J; junction bases unmatched: 10. The CDR3 is CASSSAPGTGKNTEAFF. CDR3 nucleotides: TGTGCCAGCAGTTCGGCCCCCGGGACAGGGAAGAACACTGAAGCTTTCTTT.

The rearrangement uses TRBV18 and TRBJ2-7; 9 nucleotides agree with TRBD1. From germline, CDR1 is KGHSH and CDR2 LQKENI. V lost 4 bases and J lost 7; bases outside the gene matches: 5. This CDR3 has 13 residues. Here the CDR3 DNA reads TGTGCCAGCTCACGGACAGGGGCTGATGAGCAGTACTTC. This codes for CASSRTGADEQYF. The entire variable domain, with the rest obtained from reference TRBV18 and TRBJ2-7, is as follows: NAGVMQNPRHLVRRRGQEARLRCSPMKGHSHVYWYRQLPEEGLKFMVYLQKENIIDESGMPKERFSAEFPKEGPSILRIQQVVRGDSAAYFCASSRTGADEQYFGPGTRLTVT.

CDR3 sequence: CASSKTGNYGYTF. CDR3 nucleotide sequence: TGTGCCAGTAGTAAGACAGGGAACTATGGCTACACCTTC. This rearrangement joins TRBV19 to TRBJ1-2; 7 nucleotides align to TRBD1. The V and J ends lost 4 bases and 2 bases, in that order; junction bases with no gene match: 1. The CDR3 loop spans 13 amino acids. Germline CDR1 reads LNHDA; CDR2 reads SQIVND (reference sequence).

The chain carries TRBV18 and TRBJ1-4, with no clear D. This CDR3 spans 13 amino acids. CDR1 KGHSH and CDR2 LQKENI come from the germline V gene. V lost 1 base to trimming and J lost 8 bases, with 8 bases between them. The CDR3 loop reads CASSPRAGEKLFF. The CDR3 region has the DNA TGTGCCAGCTCACCACGGGCGGGGGAAAAACTGTTTTTT. Combining the CDR3 with reference TRBV18 and TRBJ1-4 gives the whole variable domain NAGVMQNPRHLVRRRGQEARLRCSPMKGHSHVYWYRQLPEEGLKFMVYLQKENIIDESGMPKERFSAEFPKEGPSILRIQQVVRGDSAAYFCASSPRAGEKLFFGSGTQLSVL.